Listed here are 7 T cell receptor beta chains from one sample, sequenced in a study of cytomegalovirus exposure and HLA in healthy donors. The PCR was carried out with 60 Vbeta primers and 13 Jbeta primers. Clones were sequenced by immunoSEQ multiplex PCR, and TCRdb holds only the in-frame ones, with some missing. The sample carries 180,000 or so clones, over 65% recorded once. Sequenced: PBMCs. The receptor source for this set is a boy aged 2 to 10 in good health and CMV-seronegative.

This chain uses TRBV5-6 with TRBJ1-2, with 11 bases aligning to TRBD1. The junction had 11 bases not matched to a gene; V was cut back by 9 bases and J by 4 bases. The CDR3 is 15 residues long. The germline V gene encodes CDR1 SGHDT and CDR2 YYEEEE. CDR3 residues: CATRTGTGGGYGYTF. CDR3 bases: TGTGCCACCCGAACCGGGACAGGGGGGGGCTATGGCTACACCTTC. Together with reference TRBV5-6 and TRBJ1-2, the CDR3 gives the full variable domain: DAGVTQSPTHLIKTRGQQVTLRCSPKSGHDTVSWYQQALGQGPQFIFQYYEEEERQRGNFPDRFSGHQFPNYSSELNVNALLLGDSALYLCATRTGTGGGYGYTFGSGTRLTVV.

This chain joins TRBV27 and TRBJ2-3, with a weak D call TRBD1 (5 bases). The germline V and J ends were trimmed by 6 bases and 0 bases, with 16 bases remaining between them. The CDR3 is 16 residues long. Per the germline V gene, CDR1 is MNHEY and CDR2 is SMNVEV (reference sequence). The CDR3 DNA is TGTGCCAGCAGCCAGGGAAGACTTACTAGCACAGATACGCAGTATTTT. It codes for CASSQGRLTSTDTQYF.

V gene TRBV7-3 combines with J gene TRBJ2-1; D remains ambiguous. The CDR3 has 13 amino acids. The V gene's germline CDR1 is SGHTA and CDR2 FQGTGA. V shed 0 bases and J shed 5 bases, with 5 bases lying between them. The CDR3 loop reads CASSLTGNNEQFF. The CDR3 DNA reads as TGTGCCAGCAGCTTAACCGGTAACAATGAGCAGTTCTTC. Combining the CDR3 with reference TRBV7-3 and TRBJ2-1 gives the whole variable domain GAGVSQTPSNKVTEKGKYVELRCDPISGHTALYWYRQSLGQGPEFLIYFQGTGAADDSGLPNDRFFAVRPEGSVSTLKIQRTERGDSAVYLCASSLTGNNEQFFGPGTRLTVL.

The rearrangement links TRBV9 to TRBJ2-3; D is uncertain. V was cut by 4 bases and J by 2 bases, with 17 bases left in between. Per germline, CDR1 SGDLS and CDR2 YYNGEE. The CDR3 has 16 residues. As DNA, the CDR3 is TGTGCCAGCAGCCCCTTGTCGGCGGCCGACACAGATACGCAGTATTTT. Encoded protein: CASSPLSAADTDTQYF.

V and J are TRBV5-5 and TRBJ1-1; 7 positions match TRBD1. V gave up 7 bases and J gave up 6 bases; unmatched junction bases: 12. CDR3 length: 14 amino acids. CDR1 and CDR2 (germline): SGHKS, YYEKEE (reference sequence). The CDR3 bases are TGTGCCAGCCGAGAGTGGAGGGGGCTCGCTGAAGCTTTCTTT. Translated, it gives CASREWRGLAEAFF.

This chain's CDR3 is CASSNPGDSEAFF. CDR3 nucleotide sequence: TGTGCCAGCAGCAACCCAGGCGACAGCGAAGCTTTCTTT. The chain joins TRBV27 to TRBJ1-1; perhaps TRBD1 as D (5 bases). The CDR3 runs to 13 residues. Germline V gene lookup returns CDR1 MNHEY and CDR2 SMNVEV (reference sequence). V dropped 6 bases and J dropped 8 bases, with 16 bases sitting between them.

The V gene is TRBV11-2, the J gene TRBJ2-1; 13 bases match TRBD2. Per the germline V gene, CDR1 is SGHAT and CDR2 is FQNNGV. V trimming: 4 bases; J trimming: 7 bases; junction bases outside the gene matches: 7. The CDR3 totals 16 residues. CDR3 amino acids: CASSSTSGGTGNEQFF. CDR3 in DNA: TGTGCCAGCAGCTCGACTAGCGGGGGGACCGGGAATGAGCAGTTCTTC. Full variable domain (outside the CDR3, taken from reference TRBV11-2 and TRBJ2-1): EAGVAQSPRYKIIEKRQSVAFWCNPISGHATLYWYQQILGQGPKLLIQFQNNGVVDDSQLPKDRFSAERLKGVDSTLKIQPAKLEDSAVYLCASSSTSGGTGNEQFFGPGTRLTVL.